This T cell receptor beta chain was profiled in a study of T-cell memory formation after mild COVID-19. In TCRdb, the 5' RACE reads were re-called with MiXCR into one record per CDR3 protein. This sample carries about 250,000 distinct CDR3 sequences, around 17% of them seen once, and the ten largest clones take 3.5%. This clonotype was detected only a few times. Sequenced sample: PBMCs or a T cell subset sorted from them (not recorded which). The origin of this receptor is a man between 18 and 29 years old who had mild COVID-19 (a few samples of this study predate the infection). Cell type and time point are not known.

The CDR3 region is CATASGGSSYNEQFF. The CDR3, as DNA: TGTGCCACCGCTTCGGGGGGGAGCTCCTACAATGAGCAGTTCTTC. The genes are TRBV28 and TRBJ2-1; 8 bases align to TRBD2. The V gene's germline CDR1 is MDHEN and CDR2 SYDVKM. CDR3 length equals 15 residues. V lost 10 bases to trimming and J lost 0 bases; unmatched junction nucleotides: 8.